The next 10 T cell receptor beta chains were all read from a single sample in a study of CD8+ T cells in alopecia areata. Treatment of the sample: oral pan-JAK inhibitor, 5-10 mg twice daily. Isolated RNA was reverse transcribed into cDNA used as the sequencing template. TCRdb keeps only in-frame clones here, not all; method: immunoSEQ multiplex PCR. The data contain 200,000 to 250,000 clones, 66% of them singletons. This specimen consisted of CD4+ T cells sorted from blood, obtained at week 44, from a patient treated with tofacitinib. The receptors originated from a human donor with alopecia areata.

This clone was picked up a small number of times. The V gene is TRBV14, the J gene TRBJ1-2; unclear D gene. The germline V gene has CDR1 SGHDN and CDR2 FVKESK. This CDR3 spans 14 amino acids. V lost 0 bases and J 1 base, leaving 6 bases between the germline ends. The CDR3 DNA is TGTGCCAGCAGCCAAGACGCCGGTAACTATGGCTACACCTTC. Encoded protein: CASSQDAGNYGYTF.

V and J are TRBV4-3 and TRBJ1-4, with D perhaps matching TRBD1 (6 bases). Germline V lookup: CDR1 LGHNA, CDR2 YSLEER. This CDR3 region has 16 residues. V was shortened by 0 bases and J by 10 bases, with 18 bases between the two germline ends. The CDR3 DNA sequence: TGCGCCAGCAGCCAAGATCTTCCGGACAGCGAGGGAAAACTGTTTTTT. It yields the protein CASSQDLPDSEGKLFF.

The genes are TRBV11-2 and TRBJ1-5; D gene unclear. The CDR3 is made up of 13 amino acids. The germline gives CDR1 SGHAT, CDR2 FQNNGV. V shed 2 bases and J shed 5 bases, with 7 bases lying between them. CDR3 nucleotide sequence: TGTGCCAGCAGCTTACTCCAGGATCAGCCCCAGCATTTT. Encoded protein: CASSLLQDQPQHF.

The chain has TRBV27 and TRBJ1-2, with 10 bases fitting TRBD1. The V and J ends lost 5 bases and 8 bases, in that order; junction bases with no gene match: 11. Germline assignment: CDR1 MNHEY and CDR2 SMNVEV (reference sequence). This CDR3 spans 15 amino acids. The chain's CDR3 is CASSTLTTTGGGYTF. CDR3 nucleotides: TGTGCCAGCAGTACCCTGACGACGACAGGGGGCGGCTACACCTTC.

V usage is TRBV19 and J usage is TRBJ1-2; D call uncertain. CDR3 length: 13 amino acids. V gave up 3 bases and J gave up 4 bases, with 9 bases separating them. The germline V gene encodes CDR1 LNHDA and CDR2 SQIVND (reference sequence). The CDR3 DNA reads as TGTGCCAGTAGTATCGGAGGCTCCTATGGCTACACCTTC. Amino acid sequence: CASSIGGSYGYTF. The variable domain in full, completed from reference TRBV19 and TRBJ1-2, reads DGGITQSPKYLFRKEGQNVTLSCEQNLNHDAMYWYRQDPGQGLRLIYYSQIVNDFQKGDIAEGYSVSREKKESFPLTVTSAQKNPTAFYLCASSIGGSYGYTFGSGTRLTVV.

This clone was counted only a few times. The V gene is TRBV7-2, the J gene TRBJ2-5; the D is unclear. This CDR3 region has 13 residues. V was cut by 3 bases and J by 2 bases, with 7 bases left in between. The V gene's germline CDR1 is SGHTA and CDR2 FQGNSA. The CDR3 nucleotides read TGTGCCAGCAGCTTCGTTCTACAAGAGACCCAGTACTTC. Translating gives CASSFVLQETQYF.

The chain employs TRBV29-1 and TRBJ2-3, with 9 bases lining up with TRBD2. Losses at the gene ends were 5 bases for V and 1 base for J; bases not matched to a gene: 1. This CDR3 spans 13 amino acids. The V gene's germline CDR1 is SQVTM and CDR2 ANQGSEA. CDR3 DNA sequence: TGCAGCGTTCGACTAGCGGGCACAGATACGCAGTATTTT. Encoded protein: CSVRLAGTDTQYF.

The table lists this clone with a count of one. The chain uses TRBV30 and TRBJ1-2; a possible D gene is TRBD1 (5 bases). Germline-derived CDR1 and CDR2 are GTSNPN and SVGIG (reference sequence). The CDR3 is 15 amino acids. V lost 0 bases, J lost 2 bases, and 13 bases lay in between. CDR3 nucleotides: TGTGCCTGGAGTGTAGGGGTAATCGCCAACTATGGCTACACCTTC. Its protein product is CAWSVGVIANYGYTF.

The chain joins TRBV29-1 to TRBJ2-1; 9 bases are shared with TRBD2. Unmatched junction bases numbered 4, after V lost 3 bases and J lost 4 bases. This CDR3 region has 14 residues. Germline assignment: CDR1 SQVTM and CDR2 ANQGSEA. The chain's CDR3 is CSVDTSGLYNEQFF. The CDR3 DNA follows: TGCAGCGTTGATACTAGCGGGTTATACAATGAGCAGTTCTTC.

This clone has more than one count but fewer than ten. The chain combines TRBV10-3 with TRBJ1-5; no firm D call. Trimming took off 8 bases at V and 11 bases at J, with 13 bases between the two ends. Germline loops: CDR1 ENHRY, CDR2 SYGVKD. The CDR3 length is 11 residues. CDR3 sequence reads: CAISREAAQHF. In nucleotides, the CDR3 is TGTGCCATCTCACGAGAGGCAGCCCAGCATTTT.